These 27 T cell receptor beta chains were all obtained from the same sample, sequenced in a study of cytomegalovirus exposure and HLA in healthy donors. The study ran its PCR with 60 Vbeta and 13 Jbeta primers. Using immunoSEQ multiplex PCR, the repertoire was profiled, and TCRdb retains in-frame clones only, with some absent. The sample lists more than 80,000 clones, over 60% occurring once. The sample taken for sequencing was PBMCs. The receptors originated from a woman aged 45 to 65 in good health and CMV-seropositive.

This chain uses TRBV7-2 with TRBJ2-1; 7 nucleotides match TRBD1. CDR1 SGHTA and CDR2 FQGNSA come from the germline V gene. V lost 3 bases, J lost 5 bases, and 7 bases stayed unmatched. This CDR3 is built from 15 residues. The CDR3 bases are TGTGCCAGCAGCTTCCCGGGACAGATTAACAATGAGCAGTTCTTC. Protein: CASSFPGQINNEQFF.

The rearrangement links TRBV9 to TRBJ1-1; 10 nucleotides agree with TRBD1. The CDR3 length is 15 residues. Germline CDR1 is SGDLS and CDR2 is YYNGEE. V was clipped by 4 bases and J by 5 bases; unmatched bases: 8. CDR3: CASSSPDRGRTEAFF. For the CDR3, the DNA is TGTGCCAGCAGCTCCCCAGACAGGGGGCGAACTGAAGCTTTCTTT.

V is TRBV7-2 and J is TRBJ1-2; a weak D match, TRBD1 (5 bases). Germline CDR1 reads SGHTA; CDR2 reads FQGNSA. V lost 4 bases to trimming and J lost 6 bases, with 18 bases between them. CDR3 size: 15 residues. The DNA for the CDR3 is TGTGCCAGCAGCTCAAATACAGGAGTAGGGGATGGCTACACCTTC. It is translated as CASSSNTGVGDGYTF.

This sequence joins TRBV5-1 and TRBJ2-7; 8 bases are shared with TRBD1. The CDR3 loop spans 15 amino acids. The ends lost 5 bases at V and 4 bases at J; junction bases unmatched: 11. Germline V gene data show CDR1 as SGHRS and CDR2 as YFSETQ. The chain's CDR3 is CASRRQGATRYEQYF. In DNA form, the CDR3 reads TGCGCCAGCAGGAGGCAGGGGGCGACCCGTTACGAGCAGTACTTC.

The chain links TRBV7-8 to TRBJ1-3, with 7 bases aligning to TRBD1. Trimming cost V 4 bases and J 2 bases; bases outside gene matches: 8. The CDR3 is made up of 16 amino acids. CDR1 is SGHVS, CDR2 FQNEAQ, per germline. CDR3 protein: CASSSDRDLAGNTIYF. The CDR3 nucleotides are TGTGCCAGCAGCTCAGACAGGGATTTGGCTGGAAACACCATATATTTT.

The chain links TRBV4-3 to TRBJ1-6, with a possible D match to TRBD1 (6 bases). The germline CDR1 and CDR2 sequences are LGHNA and YSLEER. The V end lost 1 base, the J end lost 6 bases, and 13 bases lay between the germline ends. The CDR3 spans 16 residues. The CDR3 coding sequence is TGCGCCAGCAGCCAAGCCTGGACAGTACTTAATTCACCCCTCCACTTT. Residues: CASSQAWTVLNSPLHF.

The chain combines TRBV28 with TRBJ2-1; 8 nucleotides agree with TRBD2. Germline V lookup: CDR1 MDHEN, CDR2 SYDVKM. The length of the CDR3 is 14 residues. After removal of 1 base from V and 9 bases from J, the junction contained 5 bases not matched to a gene. The DNA for the CDR3 is TGTGCCAGCAGTTTATCCCGGACTAGCAGTGAGCAGTTCTTC. This gives the protein CASSLSRTSSEQFF.

This clone was counted only a few times. This sequence joins TRBV7-9 and TRBJ1-1; D is undetermined. V was shortened by 7 bases and J by 0 bases, with 9 bases between the two germline ends. The length of the CDR3 is 13 residues. The germline V gene encodes CDR1 SEHNR and CDR2 FQNEAQ (reference sequence). Here the CDR3 reads CASTTEVNTEAFF. CDR3 sequence (DNA): TGTGCCAGCACGACCGAGGTGAACACTGAAGCTTTCTTT.

V is TRBV5-4 and J is TRBJ1-4; D gene ambiguous. Deletions cut 1 base from V and 4 bases from J, with 8 bases between. Germline assignment: CDR1 SGHNT and CDR2 YYREEE (reference sequence). The CDR3 has 14 residues. The CDR3 nucleotides read TGTGCCAGCAGCTTGCTGGGCCGTAATGAAAAACTGTTTTTT. This gives the protein CASSLLGRNEKLFF.

The chain recombines TRBV11-3 with TRBJ1-5; no firm D call. CDR1 SGHNT and CDR2 YENEEA come from the germline V gene. The CDR3 consists of 15 residues. V gave up 1 base and J gave up 5 bases, with 12 bases separating them. The DNA for the CDR3 is TGTGCCAGCAGCTTAGGCCTCCTAGCACATCAGCCCCAGCATTTT. This translates into CASSLGLLAHQPQHF.

The rearrangement links TRBV27 to TRBJ2-7, with TRBD2 identical over 10 bases. V gave up 5 bases and J gave up 2 bases; unmatched junction bases: 12. CDR3 length: 17 amino acids. The germline gives CDR1 MNHEY, CDR2 SMNVEV (reference sequence). The CDR3 loop reads CASSQQTSGPGAYEQYF. The CDR3 DNA is TGTGCCAGCAGTCAACAGACTAGCGGGCCCGGCGCCTACGAGCAGTACTTC.

The chain has TRBV5-4 and TRBJ2-7; TRBD2 aligns across 7 bases. The CDR3 length is 15 residues. The germline V gene encodes CDR1 SGHNT and CDR2 YYREEE (reference sequence). V trimming: 4 bases; J trimming: 4 bases; junction bases outside the gene matches: 11. The CDR3 nucleotides are TGTGCCAGCAGCCCTAGACGGGAGGCTTCTTACGAGCAGTACTTC. Protein: CASSPRREASYEQYF.

The chain uses TRBV30 and TRBJ1-3; 8 nucleotides line up with TRBD1. This CDR3 region has 15 residues. Trimming at V came to 2 bases and at J to 4 bases, leaving 7 bases not matched to a gene. Germline V gives CDR1 GTSNPN, CDR2 SVGIG (reference sequence). CDR3 DNA: TGTGCCTGGAGTTGGACAGGGCTTATCGGAAACACCATATATTTT. Protein: CAWSWTGLIGNTIYF.

V usage is TRBV30 and J usage is TRBJ2-7; D may be TRBD1 (6 bases). Trimming removed 7 bases at V and 3 bases at J, with 13 bases between. The germline gives CDR1 GTSNPN, CDR2 SVGIG (reference sequence). The CDR3 has 12 amino acids. CDR3 in DNA: TGTGCCTCGGTGACAGGACTCTACGAGCAGTACTTC. Amino acid sequence: CASVTGLYEQYF.

This chain uses TRBV5-1 with TRBJ2-7, with 8 bases identical to TRBD1. CDR1 and CDR2 from the germline V gene are SGHRS and YFSETQ. The CDR3 loop spans 15 amino acids. Germline trimming cut 0 bases from V and 2 bases from J; bases unmatched to any gene: 4. The CDR3 protein is CASSLGTGLAYEQYF. As DNA, the CDR3 is TGCGCCAGCAGCTTGGGGACAGGGCTCGCCTACGAGCAGTACTTC.

The chain couples TRBV19 to TRBJ2-5; a weak D match, TRBD2 (6 bases). Trimming shortened V by 1 base and J by 5 bases, and 8 bases separated the two germline ends. The CDR3 has 13 amino acids. Germline V CDR1 and CDR2: LNHDA, SQIVND (reference sequence). The CDR3 loop reads CASSIGRGETQYF. The CDR3 region has the DNA TGTGCCAGTAGTATAGGGAGGGGCGAGACCCAGTACTTC.

The V gene is TRBV7-9, the J gene TRBJ1-2, with no clear D. The V end lost 0 bases, the J end lost 6 bases, and 11 bases lay between the germline ends. The CDR3 has 14 residues. Germline CDR1 and CDR2: SEHNR and FQNEAQ (reference sequence). Here the CDR3 reads CASSLALGLDGYTF. The CDR3, as DNA: TGTGCCAGCAGCTTAGCTCTGGGCCTCGATGGCTACACCTTC.

This clone was seen more than once but under ten times. The gene calls are TRBV9 and TRBJ2-2; maybe TRBD1 (5 bases). Germline V gives CDR1 SGDLS, CDR2 YYNGEE. The CDR3 runs 16 residues. The V end lost 0 bases, the J end lost 5 bases, and 14 bases lay between the germline ends. The CDR3 protein is CASSVAPGLGTGELFF. Written as DNA, the CDR3 is TGTGCCAGCAGCGTAGCCCCAGGGTTGGGAACCGGGGAGCTGTTTTTT.

The chain recombines TRBV18 with TRBJ2-7, with a possible D match to TRBD1 (5 bases). There are 14 residues in the CDR3. Trimming took off 1 base at V and 7 bases at J, with 14 bases between the two ends. In germline, CDR1 is KGHSH, CDR2 LQKENI. CDR3 protein: CASSPLDSSAEQYF. The CDR3 DNA sequence: TGTGCCAGCTCACCACTAGACAGTTCGGCAGAGCAGTACTTC.

Points on this clone: Its ends do not fully match the called genes, so a read error is possible. The chain uses TRBV7-9 and TRBJ1-4; unclear D gene. The CDR3 totals 13 residues. Germline loops: CDR1 SEHNR, CDR2 FQNEAQ (reference sequence). The CDR3 DNA reads TGTTCCAGCAGCTTAGTATCATCGGGGATGGAGTTTTTT. This codes for CSSSLVSSGMEFF.

In its sample, this clone was seen a few times. This chain links TRBV2 with TRBJ1-5; D may be TRBD1 (6 bases). The germline gives CDR1 SNHLY, CDR2 FYNNEI. Deletions cut 4 bases from V and 7 bases from J, with 11 bases between. The CDR3 contains 13 residues. The CDR3 nucleotides are TGTGCCAGCAGTGGGGAGAGGGGGCAGCCCCAGCATTTT. Amino acid sequence: CASSGERGQPQHF. Full variable domain (outside the CDR3, taken from reference TRBV2 and TRBJ1-5): EPEVTQTPSHQVTQMGQEVILRCVPISNHLYFYWYRQILGQKVEFLVSFYNNEISEKSEIFDDQFSVERPDGSNFTLKIRSTKLEDSAMYFCASSGERGQPQHFGDGTRLSIL.

Comment on this clone: A much bigger clone sits one base away, suggesting this may be a read error. Within the sample, other DNA sequences also encode this same CDR3. This chain uses TRBV6-5 with TRBJ1-1; D may be TRBD1 (6 bases). V was clipped by 6 bases and J by 1 base, with 12 bases between them. The CDR3 consists of 14 residues. The germline V gene has CDR1 MNHEY and CDR2 SVGAGI. The CDR3 reads CASSPGQRNTEAFF. DNA for the CDR3: TGTGCCAGCAGCCCCGGACAGAGGAACACTGAAGCTTTCTTT.

Here the CDR3 reads CAWRDTGGEQYF. The CDR3 DNA reads TGTGCCTGGAGGGACACAGGGGGCGAGCAGTACTTC. The V call is TRBV30, the J call TRBJ2-7, with 8 bases fitting TRBD1. This CDR3 is 12 amino acids long. From germline, CDR1 is GTSNPN and CDR2 SVGIG (reference sequence). J gave up 6 bases and V 3 bases, and 4 bases lay outside the gene matches.

This clone was counted a few times. The V gene is TRBV10-3, the J gene TRBJ1-5; 10 positions match TRBD1. V lost 8 bases, J lost 6 bases, and 7 bases stayed unmatched. The germline CDR1 and CDR2 sequences are ENHRY and SYGVKD. The CDR3 covers 14 residues. CDR3 sequence: CAIGETGGFQPQHF. Written as DNA, the CDR3 is TGTGCCATCGGAGAGACAGGGGGCTTTCAGCCCCAGCATTTT.

V gene TRBV9 combines with J gene TRBJ1-4, with 8 bases lining up with TRBD1. Germline V gene sequence: CDR1 SGDLS, CDR2 YYNGEE. Trimming removed 5 bases from V and 7 bases from J; junction bases left unmatched: 10. CDR3 length: 15 amino acids. CDR3 protein: CASSGYGTGGEKLFF. The DNA of the CDR3 is TGTGCCAGCAGTGGATACGGGACAGGAGGTGAAAAACTGTTTTTT.

V and J are TRBV2 and TRBJ1-2; D is undetermined. Trimming cost V 11 bases and J 5 bases, with 12 bases left between them. This CDR3 comprises 11 residues. Germline V gene lookup returns CDR1 SNHLY and CDR2 FYNNEI. This CDR3 is CAAGKEYGYTF. Written as DNA, the CDR3 is TGTGCCGCGGGGAAGGAATATGGCTACACCTTC.

The chain employs TRBV19 and TRBJ2-5; 15 bases fit TRBD2. Germline CDR1 is LNHDA and CDR2 is SQIVND (reference sequence). V shed 5 bases, J shed 1 base, and the junction held 5 bases outside the gene matches. CDR3 size: 17 residues. In DNA, the CDR3 is TGTGCCAGTAGTTCGGGACTAGCGGGGGGTCTCCAAGAGACCCAGTACTTC. Translation: CASSSGLAGGLQETQYF.